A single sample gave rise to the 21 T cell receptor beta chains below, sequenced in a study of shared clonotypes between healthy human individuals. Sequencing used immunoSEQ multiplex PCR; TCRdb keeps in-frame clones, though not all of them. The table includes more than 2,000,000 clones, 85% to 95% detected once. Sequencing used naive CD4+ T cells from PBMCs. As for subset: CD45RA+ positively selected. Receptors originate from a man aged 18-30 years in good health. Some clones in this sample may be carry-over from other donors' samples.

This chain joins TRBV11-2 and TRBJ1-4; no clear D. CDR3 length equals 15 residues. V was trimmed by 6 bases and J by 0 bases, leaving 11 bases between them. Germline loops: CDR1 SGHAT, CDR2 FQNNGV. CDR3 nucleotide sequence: TGTGCCAGCAGTTCTCCGTTTGCAACTAATGAAAAACTGTTTTTT. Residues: CASSSPFATNEKLFF.

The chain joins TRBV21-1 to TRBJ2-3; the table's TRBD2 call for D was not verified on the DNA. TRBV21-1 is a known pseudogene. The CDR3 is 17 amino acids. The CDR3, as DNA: TGTGCCAGCAGGGAAACTCTAAGCGGGCCATTCACAGATACGCAGTATTTT. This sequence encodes CASRETLSGPFTDTQYF.

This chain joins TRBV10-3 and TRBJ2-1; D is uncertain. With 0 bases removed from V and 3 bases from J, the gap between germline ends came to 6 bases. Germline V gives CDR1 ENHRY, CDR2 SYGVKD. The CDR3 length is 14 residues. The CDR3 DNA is TGTGCCATCAGTGAGTCCCAGAACTACAATGAGCAGTTCTTC. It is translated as CAISESQNYNEQFF.

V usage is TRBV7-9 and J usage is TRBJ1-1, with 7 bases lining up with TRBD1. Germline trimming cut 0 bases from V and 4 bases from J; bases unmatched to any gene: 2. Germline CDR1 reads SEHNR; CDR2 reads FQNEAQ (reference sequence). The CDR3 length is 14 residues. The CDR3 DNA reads TGTGCCAGCAGCTTAGCGAGGGGGCCCACTGAAGCTTTCTTT. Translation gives CASSLARGPTEAFF.

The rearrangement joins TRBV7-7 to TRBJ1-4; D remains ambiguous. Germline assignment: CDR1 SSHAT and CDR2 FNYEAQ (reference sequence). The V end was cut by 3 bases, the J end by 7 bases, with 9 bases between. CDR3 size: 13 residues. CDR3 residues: CASSLGPGEKLFF. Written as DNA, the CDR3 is TGTGCCAGCAGCTTGGGCCCGGGTGAAAAACTGTTTTTT.

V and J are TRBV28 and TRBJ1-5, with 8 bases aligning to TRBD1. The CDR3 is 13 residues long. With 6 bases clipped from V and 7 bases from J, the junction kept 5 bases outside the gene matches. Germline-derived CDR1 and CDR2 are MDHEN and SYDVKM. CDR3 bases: TGTGCCAGCAGGACAGGGGTCATCCAGCCCCAGCATTTT. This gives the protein CASRTGVIQPQHF.

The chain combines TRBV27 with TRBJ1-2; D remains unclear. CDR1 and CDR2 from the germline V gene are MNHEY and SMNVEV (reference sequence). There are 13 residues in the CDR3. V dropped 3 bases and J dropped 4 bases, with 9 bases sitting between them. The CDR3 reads CASSFTAFYGYTF. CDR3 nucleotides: TGTGCCAGCAGTTTTACAGCCTTCTATGGCTACACCTTC.

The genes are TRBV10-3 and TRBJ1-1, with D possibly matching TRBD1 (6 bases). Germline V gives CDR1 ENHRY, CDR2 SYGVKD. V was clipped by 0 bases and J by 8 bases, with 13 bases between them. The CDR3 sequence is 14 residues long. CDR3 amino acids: CAISESQQGSEAFF. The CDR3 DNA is TGTGCCATCAGTGAGTCCCAACAGGGATCAGAAGCTTTCTTT.

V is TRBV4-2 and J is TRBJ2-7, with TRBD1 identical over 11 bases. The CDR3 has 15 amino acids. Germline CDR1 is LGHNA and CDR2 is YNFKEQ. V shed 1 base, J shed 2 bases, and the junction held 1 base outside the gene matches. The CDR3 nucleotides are TGTGCCAGCAGCCAAGGGGACAGGGGGGCCTACGAGCAGTACTTC. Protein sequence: CASSQGDRGAYEQYF.

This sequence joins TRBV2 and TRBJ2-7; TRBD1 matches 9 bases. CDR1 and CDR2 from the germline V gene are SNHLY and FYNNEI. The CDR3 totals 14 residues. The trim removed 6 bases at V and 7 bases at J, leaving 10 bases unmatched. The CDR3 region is CASRRTGASGEQYF. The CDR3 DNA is TGTGCCAGCAGGCGGACAGGGGCCTCTGGGGAGCAGTACTTC.

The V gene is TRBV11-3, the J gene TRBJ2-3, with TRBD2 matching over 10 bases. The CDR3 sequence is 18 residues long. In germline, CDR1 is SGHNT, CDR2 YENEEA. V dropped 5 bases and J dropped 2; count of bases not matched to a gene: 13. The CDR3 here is CASSQGPSAGGFTDTQYF. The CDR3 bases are TGTGCCAGCAGCCAGGGCCCCTCAGCGGGAGGGTTCACAGATACGCAGTATTTT.

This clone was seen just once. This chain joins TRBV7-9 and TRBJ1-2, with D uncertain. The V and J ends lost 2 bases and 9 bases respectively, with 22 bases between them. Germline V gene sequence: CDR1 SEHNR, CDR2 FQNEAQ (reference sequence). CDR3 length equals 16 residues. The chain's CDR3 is CASSLIRPSQSSSYTF. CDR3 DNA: TGTGCCAGCAGCTTAATCCGGCCATCCCAATCTTCTAGCTACACCTTC.

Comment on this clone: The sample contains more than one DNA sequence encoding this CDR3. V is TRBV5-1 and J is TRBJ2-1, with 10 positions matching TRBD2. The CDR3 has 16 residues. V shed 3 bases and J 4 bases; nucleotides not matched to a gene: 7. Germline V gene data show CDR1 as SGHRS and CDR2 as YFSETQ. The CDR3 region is CASSSSSGSSYNEQFF. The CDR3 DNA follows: TGCGCCAGCAGCTCCTCTAGCGGGAGTTCGTACAATGAGCAGTTCTTC.

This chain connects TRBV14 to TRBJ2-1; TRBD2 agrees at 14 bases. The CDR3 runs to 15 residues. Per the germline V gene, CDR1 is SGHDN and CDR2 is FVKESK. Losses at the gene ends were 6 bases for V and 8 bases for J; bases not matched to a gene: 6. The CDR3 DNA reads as TGTGCCAGCAGGCAGACTAGCGGGAGGGGCCATGAGCAGTTCTTC. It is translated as CASRQTSGRGHEQFF.

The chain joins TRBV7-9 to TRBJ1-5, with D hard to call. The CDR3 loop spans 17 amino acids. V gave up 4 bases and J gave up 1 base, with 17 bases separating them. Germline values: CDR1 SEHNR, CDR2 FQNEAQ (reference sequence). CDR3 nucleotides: TGTGCCAGCAGCTCACAAAGACATTTGGGAAGCAATCAGCCCCAGCATTTT. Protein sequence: CASSSQRHLGSNQPQHF.

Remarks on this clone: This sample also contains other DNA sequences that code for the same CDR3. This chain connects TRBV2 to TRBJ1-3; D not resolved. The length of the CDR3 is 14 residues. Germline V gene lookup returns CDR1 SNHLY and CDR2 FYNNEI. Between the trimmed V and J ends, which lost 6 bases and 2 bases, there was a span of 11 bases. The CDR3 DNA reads TGTGCCAGCAGGAGGGAAGGCGCTGGAAACACCATATATTTT. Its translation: CASRREGAGNTIYF.

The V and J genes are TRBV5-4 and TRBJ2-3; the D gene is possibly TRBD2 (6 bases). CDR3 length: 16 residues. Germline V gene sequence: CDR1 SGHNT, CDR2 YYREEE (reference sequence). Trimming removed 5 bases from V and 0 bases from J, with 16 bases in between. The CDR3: CASRAGLPTSTDTQYF. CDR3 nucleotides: TGTGCCAGCAGAGCCGGACTACCTACTAGCACAGATACGCAGTATTTT.

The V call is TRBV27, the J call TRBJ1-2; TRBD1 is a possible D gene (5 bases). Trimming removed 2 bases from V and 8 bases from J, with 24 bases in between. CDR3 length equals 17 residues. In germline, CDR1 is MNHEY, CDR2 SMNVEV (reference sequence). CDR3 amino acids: CASSLTFREAGSWGYTF. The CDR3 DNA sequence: TGTGCCAGCAGTTTAACATTTAGGGAGGCAGGGAGTTGGGGCTACACCTTC.

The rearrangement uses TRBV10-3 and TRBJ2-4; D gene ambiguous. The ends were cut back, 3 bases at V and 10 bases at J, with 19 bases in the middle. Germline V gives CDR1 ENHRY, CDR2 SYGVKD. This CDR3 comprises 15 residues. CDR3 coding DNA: TGTGCCATCAGTGATACGCAGACACCCTTAGGGATTCAGTACTTC. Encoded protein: CAISDTQTPLGIQYF.

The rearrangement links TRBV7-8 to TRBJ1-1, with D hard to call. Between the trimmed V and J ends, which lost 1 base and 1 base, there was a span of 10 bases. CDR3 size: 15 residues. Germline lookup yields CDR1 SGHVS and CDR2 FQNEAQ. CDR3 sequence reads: CASSLVGHQNTEAFF. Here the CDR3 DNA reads TGTGCCAGCAGCTTAGTTGGTCACCAGAACACTGAAGCTTTCTTT.

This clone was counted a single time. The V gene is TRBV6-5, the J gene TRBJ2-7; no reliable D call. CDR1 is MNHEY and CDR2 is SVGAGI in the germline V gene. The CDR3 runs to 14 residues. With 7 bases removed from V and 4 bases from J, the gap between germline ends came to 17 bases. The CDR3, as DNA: TGTGCCAGCAATCCGGGCCCACGGAAATACGAGCAGTACTTC. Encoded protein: CASNPGPRKYEQYF.